This paragraph reports one TCR beta chain. Its antigen remains unknown. This CDR3 spans 14 amino acids. Per the germline V gene, CDR1 is DFQATT and CDR2 is SNEGSKA (reference sequence). Combining a sample-barcoded 5' primer with a J-beta primer mix, a second PCR ran for roughly 6 to 12 cycles. TCRdb re-derived calls from the 5' RACE reads in MiXCR, one entry per CDR3 protein. The sample yields about 670,000 distinct CDR3 sequences, around two fifths seen once. This sample was included in a study of blood T cells in healthy people across ages. Overall study results and limits: Diversity of TCR beta correlated strongly with naive T cell percentage. Unsorted PBMC material precluded a definitive naive versus antigen-experienced comparison.

The chain has TRBV20-1 and TRBJ2-5; the match to TRBD2 covers 9 bases. The J call is doubtful: the DNA matches TRBJ2-7 better. Sequenced input: blood. The sequence derives from an elderly man in good health. The CDR3 nucleotides read TGCAGTGCCTCCGGGGGAGCGGGGGGCTACGAGCAGTACTTC. Its translation is CSASGGAGGYEQYF.